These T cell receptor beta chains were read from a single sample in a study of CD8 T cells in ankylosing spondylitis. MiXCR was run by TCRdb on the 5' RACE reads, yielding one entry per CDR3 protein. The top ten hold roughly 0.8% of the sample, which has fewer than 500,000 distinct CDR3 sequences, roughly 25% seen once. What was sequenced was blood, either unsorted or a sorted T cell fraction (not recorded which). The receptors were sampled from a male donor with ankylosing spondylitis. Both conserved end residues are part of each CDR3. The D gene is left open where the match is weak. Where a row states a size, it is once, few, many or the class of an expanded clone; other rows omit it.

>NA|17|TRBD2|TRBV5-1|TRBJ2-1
TGCGCCAGCAGTTGGACTGCGGGACTAGCGGGCGCCAATGAGCAGTTCTTC
CASSWTAGLAGANEQFF
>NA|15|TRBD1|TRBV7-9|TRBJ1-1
TGTGCCAGCAGTCTGCGACAGGGTAGGAACACTGAAGCTTTCTTT
CASSLRQGRNTEAFF
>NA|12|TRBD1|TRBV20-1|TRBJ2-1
TGCAGTGCTGGGGACAGGGGGGATGAGCAGTTCTTC
CSAGDRGDEQFF
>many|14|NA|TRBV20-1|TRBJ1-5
TGCAGTGCTTCGACGTCTGGGAGCAATCAGCCCCAGCATTTT
CSASTSGSNQPQHF
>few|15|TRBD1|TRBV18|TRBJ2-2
TGTGCCAGCTCACCAAGTGACAGGGCCACCGGGGAGCTGTTTTTT
CASSPSDRATGELFF
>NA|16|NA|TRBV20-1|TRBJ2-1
TGCAGTGCTAGACCGCGGGGCCGGGGATACTACAATGAGCAGTTCTTC
CSARPRGRGYYNEQFF
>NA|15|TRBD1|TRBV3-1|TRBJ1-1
TGTGCCAGCAGCCAAGATGCGGGGACAGTAAATGAAGCTTTCTTT
CASSQDAGTVNEAFF
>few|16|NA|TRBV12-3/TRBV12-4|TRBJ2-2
TGTGCCAGCAGTCCCGGACAGACTAGGAACACCGGGGAGCTGTTTTTT
CASSPGQTRNTGELFF
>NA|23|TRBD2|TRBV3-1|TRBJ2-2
TGTGCCAGCAGCCCGCTGAGGTATTCCACTCGGGCTAGCGGGGAAGGCGACACCGGGGAGCTGTTTTTT
CASSPLRYSTRASGEGDTGELFF
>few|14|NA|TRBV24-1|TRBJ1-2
TGTGCCACCAGTGATTTTAGGGCTAACTATGGCTACACCTTC
CATSDFRANYGYTF
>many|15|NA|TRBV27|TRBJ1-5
TGTGCCAGCAGTTTATTGGGTAAGGGCAATCAGCCCCAGCATTTT
CASSLLGKGNQPQHF
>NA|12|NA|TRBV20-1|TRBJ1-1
TGCAGTGCTAGCTTCCTGAACACTGAAGCTTTCTTT
CSASFLNTEAFF
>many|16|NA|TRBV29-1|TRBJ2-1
TGCAGCGTTGAAGCCGGAGGGCTAGCGTGGTACAATGAGCAGTTCTTC
CSVEAGGLAWYNEQFF
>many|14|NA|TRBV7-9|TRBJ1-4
TGTGCCAGCAGCCTTGGGGGGGATGGTGAAAAACTGTTTTTT
CASSLGGDGEKLFF
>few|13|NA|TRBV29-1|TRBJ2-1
TGCAGCGTTGATTCCTTACCTTACAATGAGCAGTTCTTC
CSVDSLPYNEQFF
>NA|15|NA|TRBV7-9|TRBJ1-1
TGTGCCAGCAGCCCCCGGGGAGAGATGAACACTGAAGCTTTCTTT
CASSPRGEMNTEAFF
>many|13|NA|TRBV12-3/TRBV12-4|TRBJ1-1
TGTGCCAGCAGTTTATCGGGGGGCTCTGAAGCTTTCTTT
CASSLSGGSEAFF
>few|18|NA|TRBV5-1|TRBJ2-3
TGCGCCAGCAGCGACCGCGGCCTCAGTGGGACGTATGCAGATACGCAGTATTTT
CASSDRGLSGTYADTQYF
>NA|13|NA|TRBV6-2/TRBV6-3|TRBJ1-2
TGTGCCAGCAGTCCTGAGTGGGAGTCGGGCTACACCTTC
CASSPEWESGYTF
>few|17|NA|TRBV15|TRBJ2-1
TGTGCCACCAGCAGAGATCTAGTGTCTCCGATCTACAATGAGCAGTTCTTC
CATSRDLVSPIYNEQFF
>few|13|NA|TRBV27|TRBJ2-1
TGTGCCAGCAGTCCCCGCCGACACAATGAGCAGTTCTTC
CASSPRRHNEQFF
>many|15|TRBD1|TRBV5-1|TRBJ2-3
TGTGCCAGCAGCTCGGGACAGGGGGCCTCAGATACGCAGTATTTT
CASSSGQGASDTQYF
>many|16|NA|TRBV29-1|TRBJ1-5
TGCAGGAAAGAGATTAGGAGAAGGAGCGGCAATCAGCCCCAGCATTTT
CRKEIRRRSGNQPQHF
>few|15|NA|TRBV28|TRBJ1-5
TGTGCCAGCAGTTTTTTGGGGGCGCAGAATCAGCCCCAGCATTTT
CASSFLGAQNQPQHF
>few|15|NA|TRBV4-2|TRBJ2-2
TGTGCCAGCAGCCAAGGACTAGTGTACACCGGGGAGCTGTTTTTT
CASSQGLVYTGELFF
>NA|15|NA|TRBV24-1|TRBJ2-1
TGTGCCACCAGTGATCCTAACGCCAGAGTCAATGAGCAGTTCTTC
CATSDPNARVNEQFF
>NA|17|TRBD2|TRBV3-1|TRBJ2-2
TGTGCCAGCAGCCAAGTATTCCTAGCGGGGTCCTTAAGGGAGCTGTTTTTT
CASSQVFLAGSLRELFF
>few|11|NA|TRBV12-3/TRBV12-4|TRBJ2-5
TGTGCCAGTACCTCGGGTGAGACCCAGTACTTC
CASTSGETQYF
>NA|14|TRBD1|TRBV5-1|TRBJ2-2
TGCGCCAGCAGGGGACAGGGGAGTACCGGGGAGCTGTTTTTT
CASRGQGSTGELFF
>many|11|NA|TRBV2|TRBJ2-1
TGTGCCAGCAAGGGTGTGGGGAAGGAGTTCTTC
CASKGVGKEFF
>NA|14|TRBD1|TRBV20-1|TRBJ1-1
TGCAGTGTTCAGCGGCAGGGGGGCAACACTGAAGCTTTCTTT
CSVQRQGGNTEAFF
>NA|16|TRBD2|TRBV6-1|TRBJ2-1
TGTGCCAGCAGTGAAGCGTGGATAGCGGGAGTCTATGAGCAGTTCTTC
CASSEAWIAGVYEQFF
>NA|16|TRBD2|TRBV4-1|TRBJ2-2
TGCGCCAGCAGCCACCTAGCGGGAGGGATAGCCGGGGAGCTGTTTTTT
CASSHLAGGIAGELFF
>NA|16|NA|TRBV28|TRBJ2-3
TGTGCCAGCACCCACGACACGGGTAGCGGCACAGATACGCAGTATTTT
CASTHDTGSGTDTQYF
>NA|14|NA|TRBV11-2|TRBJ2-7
TGTGCCAGCAGCTTAGTCGCGACAACCTACGAGCAGTACTTC
CASSLVATTYEQYF
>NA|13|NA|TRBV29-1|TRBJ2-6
TGCAGCGTCGCATTGGGAGGGGCCAACGTCCTGACTTTC
CSVALGGANVLTF
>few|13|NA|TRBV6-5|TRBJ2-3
TGTGCCAGCAGTTACTCGAAAGGGATTGGGCAGTATTTT
CASSYSKGIGQYF